What follows are 18 T cell receptor beta chains derived from one specimen sequenced in a study of cytomegalovirus exposure and HLA in healthy donors. Both 60 Vbeta primers and 13 Jbeta primers went into the PCR. TCRdb keeps only in-frame clones here, not all; method: immunoSEQ multiplex PCR. The sample includes 150,000 to 200,000 clones, 84% of them seen just once. The source material was PBMCs. The receptor set was obtained from a girl between 10 and 17 years old in good health and CMV-seropositive.

The rearrangement uses TRBV6-4 and TRBJ2-1, with 13 bases that match TRBD2. The CDR3 sequence is 15 residues long. J lost 1 base, V lost 6 bases, and 0 bases had no gene match. Germline CDR1 and CDR2: MRHNA and SNTAGT. Written as DNA, the CDR3 is TGTGCCAGCAGACTAGCGGGGGGGTCCTACAATGAGCAGTTCTTC. Its translation: CASRLAGGSYNEQFF.

The genes are TRBV6-4 and TRBJ2-3, with 8 bases fitting TRBD1. The CDR3 runs 14 residues. CDR1 MRHNA and CDR2 SNTAGT come from the germline V gene. The V gene end was trimmed by 6 bases and the J gene end by 2 bases; junction bases not matched to a gene: 4. The CDR3 protein is CASSRDRLTDTQYF. The CDR3 DNA sequence: TGTGCCAGCAGCCGGGACAGGCTCACAGATACGCAGTATTTT.

The gene calls are TRBV19 and TRBJ2-1, with TRBD2 identical over 14 bases. V shed 4 bases, J shed 0 bases, and the junction held 5 bases outside the gene matches. CDR3 length: 18 amino acids. Germline CDR1 LNHDA, CDR2 SQIVND (reference sequence). CDR3 amino acids: CASSRLAGGPSSYNEQFF. In nucleotides, the CDR3 is TGTGCCAGTAGTAGACTAGCGGGGGGGCCCAGCTCCTACAATGAGCAGTTCTTC. The whole variable domain, remainder taken from reference TRBV19 and TRBJ2-1, is DGGITQSPKYLFRKEGQNVTLSCEQNLNHDAMYWYRQDPGQGLRLIYYSQIVNDFQKGDIAEGYSVSREKKESFPLTVTSAQKNPTAFYLCASSRLAGGPSSYNEQFFGPGTRLTVL.

This clone was counted a few times. The chain couples TRBV29-1 to TRBJ2-2; D is undetermined. V was cut by 7 bases and J by 0 bases, with 15 bases left in between. The CDR3 runs 15 residues. Germline V gene sequence: CDR1 SQVTM, CDR2 ANQGSEA. The CDR3, as DNA: TGCAGCGCATCGTCGGAGTTCGCGAACACCGGGGAGCTGTTTTTT. Translating it yields CSASSEFANTGELFF.

CDR3 sequence reads: CASRDRGDIGYGYTF. The CDR3, as DNA: TGTGCCAGCAGGGACAGGGGTGACATCGGCTATGGCTACACCTTC. This chain links TRBV6-1 with TRBJ1-2; TRBD1 matches 9 bases. The CDR3 has 15 amino acids. Per germline, CDR1 MNHNS and CDR2 SASEGT. J gave up 4 bases and V 6 bases, and 9 bases lay outside the gene matches.

The gene calls are TRBV7-9 and TRBJ2-1, with TRBD2 as a possible D gene (5 bases). Germline V gene lookup returns CDR1 SEHNR and CDR2 FQNEAQ (reference sequence). This CDR3 contains 16 residues. The V and J ends lost 5 bases and 0 bases respectively, with 14 bases between them. For the CDR3, the DNA is TGTGCCAGCAGCCCAGAGATGGGGAGCTCCTACAATGAGCAGTTCTTC. Translated, it gives CASSPEMGSSYNEQFF.

The chain is built from TRBV9 and TRBJ1-3; no firm D call. CDR1 is SGDLS and CDR2 is YYNGEE in the germline V gene. The V end lost 3 bases, the J end lost 4 bases, and 11 bases lay between the germline ends. This CDR3 spans 14 amino acids. The CDR3 loop is CASSAEVGGNTIYF. The CDR3 DNA reads as TGTGCCAGCAGCGCGGAGGTCGGGGGAAACACCATATATTTT.

This chain connects TRBV6-4 to TRBJ2-3, with 9 bases aligning to TRBD1. Germline trimming cut 3 bases from V and 5 bases from J; bases unmatched to any gene: 6. Germline V gene data show CDR1 as MRHNA and CDR2 as SNTAGT. The CDR3 has 15 residues. CDR3 in DNA: TGTGCCAGCAGTGAGGAGGGACAGGGAAGAGATACGCAGTATTTT. It codes for CASSEEGQGRDTQYF.

This chain connects TRBV25-1 to TRBJ1-2; TRBD1 aligns across 8 bases. The CDR3 contains 17 residues. J was trimmed by 2 bases and V by 0 bases; bases with no gene match: 8. From germline, CDR1 is MGHDK and CDR2 SYGVNS. CDR3 loop: CASSEYPPGQENYGYTF. The CDR3 DNA reads as TGTGCCAGCAGTGAATACCCCCCGGGACAGGAAAACTATGGCTACACCTTC.

The chain employs TRBV5-4 and TRBJ2-3; 12 nucleotides line up with TRBD2. The germline V gene has CDR1 SGHNT and CDR2 YYREEE (reference sequence). V gave up 3 bases and J gave up 5 bases; unmatched junction bases: 7. The CDR3 is 16 residues long. CDR3 sequence (DNA): TGTGCCAGCAGCTACCGACTAGCGGGGGCGGGAGATACGCAGTATTTT. Protein: CASSYRLAGAGDTQYF.

The chain uses TRBV7-3 and TRBJ2-1, with D perhaps TRBD2 (6 bases). Germline values: CDR1 SGHTA, CDR2 FQGTGA. The CDR3 has 14 amino acids. Trimming left V 5 bases short and J 8 bases short, with 16 bases between. Here the CDR3 reads CASSPQGGIYEQFF. The CDR3 DNA sequence: TGTGCCAGCAGCCCACAAGGCGGGATATATGAGCAGTTCTTC.

The V gene is TRBV7-2, the J gene TRBJ2-7, with TRBD1 matching over 7 bases. CDR1 is SGHTA, CDR2 FQGNSA, per germline. The V gene end was trimmed by 3 bases and the J gene end by 3 bases; junction bases not matched to a gene: 2. The CDR3 extends over 13 amino acids. The CDR3: CASSLWDSYEQYF. The DNA for the CDR3 is TGTGCCAGCAGCTTGTGGGACAGCTACGAGCAGTACTTC.

This clone was counted only a few times. The chain carries TRBV7-9 and TRBJ1-1; 7 bases line up with TRBD1. The CDR3 length is 18 residues. J was trimmed by 1 base and V by 1 base; bases with no gene match: 12. Germline assignment: CDR1 SEHNR and CDR2 FQNEAQ (reference sequence). Here the CDR3 DNA reads TGTGCCAGCAGCTTAGTGCGGAGCAGGGGGGACCAGAACACTGAAGCTTTCTTT. As protein: CASSLVRSRGDQNTEAFF.

This chain connects TRBV4-1 to TRBJ2-1; perhaps TRBD1 as D (7 bases). CDR1 and CDR2 (germline): MGHRA, YSYEKL. This CDR3 is built from 15 residues. V lost 1 base, J lost 5 bases, and 12 bases lay in between. The CDR3 DNA is TGCGCCAGCAGCCAAGGCAGGGGGACTGACAATGAGCAGTTCTTC. Protein sequence: CASSQGRGTDNEQFF.

This clone appeared a few times. CDR3 DNA sequence: TGTGCCAGCAGCTTACGACAGGGCTCCGAGCAGTACTTC. This encodes CASSLRQGSEQYF. The V call is TRBV7-2, the J call TRBJ2-7, with 7 bases that match TRBD1. J was trimmed by 6 bases and V by 2 bases; bases with no gene match: 4. Germline assignment: CDR1 SGHTA and CDR2 FQGNSA. The CDR3 covers 13 residues.

The J gene is TRBJ2-5, the V gene TRBV10-2; D is possibly TRBD2 (5 bases). CDR1 WSHSY and CDR2 SAAADI come from the germline V gene. The CDR3 spans 12 residues. Trimming took off 7 bases at V and 2 bases at J, with 8 bases between the two ends. Here the CDR3 reads CASTGMQETQYF. CDR3 in DNA: TGCGCCAGCACCGGGATGCAAGAGACCCAGTACTTC.

V gene TRBV4-1 combines with J gene TRBJ2-6; 7 positions match TRBD2. The CDR3 consists of 13 residues. The V segment lost 8 bases and the J segment 2 bases; nucleotides outside the gene matches: 0. Germline V gene sequence: CDR1 MGHRA, CDR2 YSYEKL. The CDR3 reads CASRGAGANVLTF. The CDR3 DNA reads as TGCGCCAGCCGGGGGGCTGGGGCCAACGTCCTGACTTTC.

The DNA of the CDR3 is TGTGCCAGCAGCCCTGGGGGACAGGCCGACACTGAAGCTTTCTTT. Translation: CASSPGGQADTEAFF. The chain carries TRBV9 and TRBJ1-1, with TRBD1 identical over 8 bases. The CDR3 sequence is 15 residues long. CDR1 and CDR2 (germline): SGDLS, YYNGEE. V was pared by 4 bases and J by 3 bases, with 8 bases of the junction left unmatched. Full variable domain (remainder filled in from reference TRBV9 and TRBJ1-1): DSGVTQTPKHLITATGQRVTLRCSPRSGDLSVYWYQQSLDQGLQFLIQYYNGEERAKGNILERFSAQQFPDLHSELNLSSLELGDSALYFCASSPGGQADTEAFFGQGTRLTVV.